This entry features one TCR beta chain sequence. As yet, its antigen is unknown. Trimming cost V 7 bases and J 8 bases, with 12 bases left between them. Germline V gives CDR1 MNHEY, CDR2 SVGAGI. The CDR3 consists of 12 residues. The data were taken from a study of type 1 regulatory T cells. Study-wide background: T-allo10 is an in vitro-generated, Tr1-enriched CD4 T cell product specific for alloantigen. Findings of the study overall: Tr1 cells had a more restricted TCR repertoire than non-Tr1 cells.

TCRdb re-derived calls from the reads in MiXCR, one entry per CDR3 protein. The repertoire has tens of thousands of distinct CDR3 sequences, roughly 20% of them found once; the top ten carry 7% to 10%. The receptor was isolated from a human donor in good health. Sequencing was done on a sample of cultured type 1 regulatory T (Tr1) cells, either the whole culture or a sorted fraction (not recorded which). The rearrangement joins TRBV6-5 to TRBJ2-1; a weak D match, TRBD1 (5 bases). The CDR3 spells CASKGSGDEQFF. For the CDR3, the DNA is TGTGCCAGCAAGGGGTCAGGAGATGAGCAGTTCTTC.